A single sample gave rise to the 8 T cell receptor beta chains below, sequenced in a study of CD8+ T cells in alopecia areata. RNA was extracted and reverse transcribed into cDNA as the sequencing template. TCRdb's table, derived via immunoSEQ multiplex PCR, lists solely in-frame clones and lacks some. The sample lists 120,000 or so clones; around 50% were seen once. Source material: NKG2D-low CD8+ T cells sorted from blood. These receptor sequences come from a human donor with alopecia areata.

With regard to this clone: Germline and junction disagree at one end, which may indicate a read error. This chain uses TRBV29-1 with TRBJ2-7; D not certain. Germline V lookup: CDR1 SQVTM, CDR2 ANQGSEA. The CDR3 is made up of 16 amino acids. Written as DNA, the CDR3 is TGCAGCGTCGAAGGAGTCCCCCACTCTTCCCCTTACGAGCAGTACTTC. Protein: CSVEGVPHSSPYEQYF.

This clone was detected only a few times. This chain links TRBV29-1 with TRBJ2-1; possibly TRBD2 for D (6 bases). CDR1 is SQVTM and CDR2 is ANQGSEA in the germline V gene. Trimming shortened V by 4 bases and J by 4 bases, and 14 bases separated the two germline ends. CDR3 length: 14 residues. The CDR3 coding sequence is TGCAGCGTTGGAGGTGCGGGGTCTTACAATGAGCAGTTCTTC. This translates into CSVGGAGSYNEQFF.

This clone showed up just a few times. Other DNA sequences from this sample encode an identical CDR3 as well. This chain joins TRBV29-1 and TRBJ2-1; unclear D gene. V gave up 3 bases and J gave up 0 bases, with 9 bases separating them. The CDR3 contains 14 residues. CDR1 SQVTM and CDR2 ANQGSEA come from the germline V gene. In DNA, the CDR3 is TGCAGCGTTGACAGAGGTAGCTCCTACAATGAGCAGTTCTTC. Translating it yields CSVDRGSSYNEQFF.

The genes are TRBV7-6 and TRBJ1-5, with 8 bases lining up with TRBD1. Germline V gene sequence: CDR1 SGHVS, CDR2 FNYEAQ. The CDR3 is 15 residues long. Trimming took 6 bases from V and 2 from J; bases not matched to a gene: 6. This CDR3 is CASSHGQGCNQPQHF. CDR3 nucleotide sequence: TGTGCCAGCAGTCACGGACAGGGCTGCAATCAGCCCCAGCATTTT. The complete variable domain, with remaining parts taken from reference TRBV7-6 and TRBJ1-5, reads GAGVSQSPRYKVTKRGQDVALRCDPISGHVSLYWYRQALGQGPEFLTYFNYEAQQDKSGLPNDRFSAERPEGSISTLTIQRTEQRDSAMYRCASSHGQGCNQPQHFGDGTRLSIL.

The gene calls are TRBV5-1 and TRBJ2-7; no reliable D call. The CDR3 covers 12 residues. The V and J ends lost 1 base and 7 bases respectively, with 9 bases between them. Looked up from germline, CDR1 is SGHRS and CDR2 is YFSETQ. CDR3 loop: CASSLNFGEQYF. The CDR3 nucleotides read TGCGCCAGCAGCTTGAACTTCGGGGAGCAGTACTTC.

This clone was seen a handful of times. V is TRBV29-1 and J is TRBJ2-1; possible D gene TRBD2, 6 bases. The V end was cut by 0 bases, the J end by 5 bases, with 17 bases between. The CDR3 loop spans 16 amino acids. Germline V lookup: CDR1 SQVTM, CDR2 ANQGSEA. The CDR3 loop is CSVEERDGGGNNEQFF. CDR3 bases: TGCAGCGTTGAAGAACGGGACGGCGGCGGGAACAATGAGCAGTTCTTC.

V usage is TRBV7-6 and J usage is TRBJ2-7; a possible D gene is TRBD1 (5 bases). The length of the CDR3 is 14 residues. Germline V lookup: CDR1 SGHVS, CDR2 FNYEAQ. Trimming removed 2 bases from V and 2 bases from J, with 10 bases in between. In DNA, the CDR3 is TGTGCCAGCAGCTTATCCGGCAGGGCCTACGAGCAGTACTTC. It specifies CASSLSGRAYEQYF.

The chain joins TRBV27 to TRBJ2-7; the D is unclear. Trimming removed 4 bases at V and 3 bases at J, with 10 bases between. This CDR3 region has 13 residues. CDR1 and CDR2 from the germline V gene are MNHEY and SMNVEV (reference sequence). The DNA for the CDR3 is TGTGCCAGCAGTTATGAATCAGGCTACGAGCAGTACTTC. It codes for CASSYESGYEQYF.